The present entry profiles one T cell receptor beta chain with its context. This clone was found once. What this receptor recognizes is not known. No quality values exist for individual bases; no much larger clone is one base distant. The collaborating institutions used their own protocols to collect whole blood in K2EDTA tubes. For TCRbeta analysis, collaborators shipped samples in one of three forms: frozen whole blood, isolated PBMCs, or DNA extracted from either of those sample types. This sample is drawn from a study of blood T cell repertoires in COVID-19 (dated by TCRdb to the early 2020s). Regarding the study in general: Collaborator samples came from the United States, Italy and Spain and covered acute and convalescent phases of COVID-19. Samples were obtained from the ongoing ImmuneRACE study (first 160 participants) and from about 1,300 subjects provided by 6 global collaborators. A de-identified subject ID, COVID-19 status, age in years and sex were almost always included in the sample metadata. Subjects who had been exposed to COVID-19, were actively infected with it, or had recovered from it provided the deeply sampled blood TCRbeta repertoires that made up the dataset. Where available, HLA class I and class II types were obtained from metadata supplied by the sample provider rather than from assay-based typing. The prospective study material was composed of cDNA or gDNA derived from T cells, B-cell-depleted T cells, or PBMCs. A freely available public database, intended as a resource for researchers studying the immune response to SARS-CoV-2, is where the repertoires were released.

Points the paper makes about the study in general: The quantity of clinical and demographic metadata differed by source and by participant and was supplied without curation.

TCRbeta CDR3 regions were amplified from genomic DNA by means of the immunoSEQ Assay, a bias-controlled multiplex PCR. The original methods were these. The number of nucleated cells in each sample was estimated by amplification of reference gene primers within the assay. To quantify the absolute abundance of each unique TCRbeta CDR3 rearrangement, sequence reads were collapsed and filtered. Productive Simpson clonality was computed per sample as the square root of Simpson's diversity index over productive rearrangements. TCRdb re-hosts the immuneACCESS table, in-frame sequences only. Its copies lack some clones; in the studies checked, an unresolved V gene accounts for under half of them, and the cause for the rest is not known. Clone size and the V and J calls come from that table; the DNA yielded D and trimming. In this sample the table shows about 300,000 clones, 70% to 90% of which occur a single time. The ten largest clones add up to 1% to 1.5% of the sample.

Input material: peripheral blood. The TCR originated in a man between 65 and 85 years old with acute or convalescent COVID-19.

The nucleotide sequence reads as follows: TGTGCCAGCAGCCCAAGAGACACGCACGGTCTTAACTATGGCTACACCTTC. It specifies CASSPRDTHGLNYGYTF. The chain was built from TRBV21-1 and TRBJ1-2; TRBD1 is the table's D call and was not checked against the DNA. TRBV21-1 is reported as a pseudogene. Including cysteine and phenylalanine, the CDR3 has 17 amino acids. Only the CDR3 region is kept as DNA, spanning 51 bases read in frame from base 1.